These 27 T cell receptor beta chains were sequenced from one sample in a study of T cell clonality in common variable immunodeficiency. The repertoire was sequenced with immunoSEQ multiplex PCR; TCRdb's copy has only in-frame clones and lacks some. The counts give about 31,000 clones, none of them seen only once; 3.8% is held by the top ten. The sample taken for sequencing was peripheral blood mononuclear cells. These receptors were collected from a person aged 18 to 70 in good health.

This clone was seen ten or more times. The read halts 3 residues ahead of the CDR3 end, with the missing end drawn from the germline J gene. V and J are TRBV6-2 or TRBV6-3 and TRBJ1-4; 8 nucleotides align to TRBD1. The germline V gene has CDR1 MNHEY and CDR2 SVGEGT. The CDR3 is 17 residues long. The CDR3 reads CASVNDDRGLTSSPLFF. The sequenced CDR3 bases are TGTGCCAGCGTCAACGACGACAGGGGATTAACGAGTTCACCA.

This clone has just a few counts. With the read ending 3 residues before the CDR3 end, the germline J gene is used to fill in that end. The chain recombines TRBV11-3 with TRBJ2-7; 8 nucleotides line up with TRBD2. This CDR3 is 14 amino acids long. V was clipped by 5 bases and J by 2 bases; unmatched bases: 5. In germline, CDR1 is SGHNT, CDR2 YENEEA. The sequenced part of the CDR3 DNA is TGTGCCAGCAGCCCGGGGGGGGCCACCTACGAG. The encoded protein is CASSPGGATYE. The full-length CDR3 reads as CASSPGGATYEQYF. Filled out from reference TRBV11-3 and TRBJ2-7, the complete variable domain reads EAGVVQSPRYKIIEKKQPVAFWCNPISGHNTLYWYLQNLGQGPELLIRYENEEAVDDSQLPKDRFSAERLKGVDSTLKIQPAELGDSAVYLCASSPGGATYEQYFGPGTRLTVT.

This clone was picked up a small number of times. This chain's CDR3 is CASSDLTRTKNIYTF. CDR3 DNA (partial): TGTGCCAGCAGCGACCTGACTAGAACCAAAAACATC. The chain combines TRBV2 with TRBJ1-2, with D hard to call. The read ends 3 residues before the CDR3 terminus; that terminus is restored from the germline J gene. The CDR3 spans 15 residues. Germline-derived CDR1 and CDR2 are SNHLY and FYNNEI.

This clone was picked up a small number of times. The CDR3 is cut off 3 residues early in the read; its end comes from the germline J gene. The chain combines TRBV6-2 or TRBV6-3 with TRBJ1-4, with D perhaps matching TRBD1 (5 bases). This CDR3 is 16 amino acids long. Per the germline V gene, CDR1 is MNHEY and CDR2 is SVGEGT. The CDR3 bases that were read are TGTGCCAGCAGACCCTCGGGATACTCTGGGGCCAACGTA. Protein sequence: CASRPSGYSGANV. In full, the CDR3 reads CASRPSGYSGANVLFF.

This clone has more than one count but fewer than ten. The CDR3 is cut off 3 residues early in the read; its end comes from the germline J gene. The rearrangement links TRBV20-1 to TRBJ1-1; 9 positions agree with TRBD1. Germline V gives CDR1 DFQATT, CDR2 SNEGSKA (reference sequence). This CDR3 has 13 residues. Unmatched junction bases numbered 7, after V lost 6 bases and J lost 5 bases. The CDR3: CSATGQGHTEAFF. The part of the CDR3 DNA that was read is TGCAGTGCCACGGGACAGGGTCATACTGAA.

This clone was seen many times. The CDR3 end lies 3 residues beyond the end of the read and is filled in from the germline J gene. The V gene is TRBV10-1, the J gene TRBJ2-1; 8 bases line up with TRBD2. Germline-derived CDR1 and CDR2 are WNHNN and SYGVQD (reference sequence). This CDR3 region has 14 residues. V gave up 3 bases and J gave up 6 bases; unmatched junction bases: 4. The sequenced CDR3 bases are TGCGCCAGCAGTGACGGGACTAGGCTCAATGAG. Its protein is CASSDGTRLNE. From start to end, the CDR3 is CASSDGTRLNEQFF.

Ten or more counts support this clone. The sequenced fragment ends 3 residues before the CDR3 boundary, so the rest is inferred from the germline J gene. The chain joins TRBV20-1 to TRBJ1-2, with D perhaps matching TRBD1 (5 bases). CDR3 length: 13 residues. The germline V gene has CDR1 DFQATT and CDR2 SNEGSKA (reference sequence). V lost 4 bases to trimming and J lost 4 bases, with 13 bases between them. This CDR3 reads CSATLAGGYGYTF. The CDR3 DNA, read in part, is TGCAGTGCTACTTTAGCCGGGGGCTATGGC.

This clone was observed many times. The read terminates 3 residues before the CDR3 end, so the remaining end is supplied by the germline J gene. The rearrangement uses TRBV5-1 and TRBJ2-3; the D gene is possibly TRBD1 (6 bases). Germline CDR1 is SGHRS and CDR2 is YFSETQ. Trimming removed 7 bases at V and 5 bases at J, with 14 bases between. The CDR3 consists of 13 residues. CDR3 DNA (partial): TGCGCCAGCCTCACCGAAGGGGGAGATACG. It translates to CASLTEGGDT. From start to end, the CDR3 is CASLTEGGDTQYF.

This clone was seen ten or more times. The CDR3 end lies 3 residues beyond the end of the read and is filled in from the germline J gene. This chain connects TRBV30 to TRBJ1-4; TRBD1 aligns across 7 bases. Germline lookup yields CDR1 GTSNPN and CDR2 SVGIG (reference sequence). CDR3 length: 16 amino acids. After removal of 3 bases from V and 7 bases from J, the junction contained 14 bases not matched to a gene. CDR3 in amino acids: CAWSPSLGGRSEKLFF. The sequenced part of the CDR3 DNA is TGTGCCTGGAGCCCTAGCTTAGGGGGCCGGAGTGAAAAA.

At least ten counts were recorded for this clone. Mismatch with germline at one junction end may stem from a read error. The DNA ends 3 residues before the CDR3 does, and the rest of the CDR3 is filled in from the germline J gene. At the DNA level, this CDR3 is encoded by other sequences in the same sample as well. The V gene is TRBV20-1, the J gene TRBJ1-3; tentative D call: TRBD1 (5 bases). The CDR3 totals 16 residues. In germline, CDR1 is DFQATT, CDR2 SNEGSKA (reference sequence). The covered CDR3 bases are TGCAGTGCTAGAAGCCCCTCCGACAGTTCTGGAAACACG. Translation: CSARSPSDSSGNT. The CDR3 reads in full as CSARSPSDSSGNTIYF.

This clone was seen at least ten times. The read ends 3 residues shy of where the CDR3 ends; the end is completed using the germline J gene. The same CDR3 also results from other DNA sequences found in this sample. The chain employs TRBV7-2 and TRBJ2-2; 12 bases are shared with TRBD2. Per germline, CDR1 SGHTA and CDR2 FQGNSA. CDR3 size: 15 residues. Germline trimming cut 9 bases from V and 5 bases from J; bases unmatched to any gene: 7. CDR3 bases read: TGTGCCAGAGGAGGGCTAGCGGGAGGGACCGGGGAG. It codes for CARGGLAGGTGE. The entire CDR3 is CARGGLAGGTGELFF.

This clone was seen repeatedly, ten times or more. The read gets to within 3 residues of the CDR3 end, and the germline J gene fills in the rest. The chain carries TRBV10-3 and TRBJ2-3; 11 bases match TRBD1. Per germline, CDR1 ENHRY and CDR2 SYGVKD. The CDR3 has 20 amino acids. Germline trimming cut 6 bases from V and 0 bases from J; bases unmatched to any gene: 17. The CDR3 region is CAIRLNPGQGGIASTDTQYF. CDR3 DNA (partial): TGTGCCATCAGGCTAAATCCGGGACAGGGGGGAATTGCAAGCACAGATACG.

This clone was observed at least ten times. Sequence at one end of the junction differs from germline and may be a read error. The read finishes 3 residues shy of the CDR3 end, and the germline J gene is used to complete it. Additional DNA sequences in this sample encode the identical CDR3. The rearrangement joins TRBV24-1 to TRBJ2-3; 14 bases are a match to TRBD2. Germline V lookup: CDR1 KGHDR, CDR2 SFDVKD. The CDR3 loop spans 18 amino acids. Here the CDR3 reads CATSARLGLAGGTDTQYF. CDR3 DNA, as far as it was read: TGTGCCACCAGTGCTAGGTTAGGACTAGCGGGAGGCACGGATACG.

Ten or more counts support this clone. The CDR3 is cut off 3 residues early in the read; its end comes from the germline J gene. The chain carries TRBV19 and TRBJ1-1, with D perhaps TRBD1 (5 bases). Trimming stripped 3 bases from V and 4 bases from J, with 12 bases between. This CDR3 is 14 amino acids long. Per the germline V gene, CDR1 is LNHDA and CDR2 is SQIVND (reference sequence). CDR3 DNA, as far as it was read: TGTGCCAGTAGTATCGGGGGTGAGGTCACTGAA. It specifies CASSIGGEVTE. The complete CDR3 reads CASSIGGEVTEAFF.

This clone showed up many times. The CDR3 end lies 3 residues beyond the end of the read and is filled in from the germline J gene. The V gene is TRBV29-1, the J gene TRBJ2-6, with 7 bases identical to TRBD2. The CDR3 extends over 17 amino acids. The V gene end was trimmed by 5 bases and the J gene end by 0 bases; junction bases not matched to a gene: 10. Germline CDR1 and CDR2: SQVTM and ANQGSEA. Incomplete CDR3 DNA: TGCAGCGTTCCATTAGCGGGTTTTAGCTCTGGGGCCAACGTC. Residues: CSVPLAGFSSGANV. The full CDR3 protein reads CSVPLAGFSSGANVLTF.

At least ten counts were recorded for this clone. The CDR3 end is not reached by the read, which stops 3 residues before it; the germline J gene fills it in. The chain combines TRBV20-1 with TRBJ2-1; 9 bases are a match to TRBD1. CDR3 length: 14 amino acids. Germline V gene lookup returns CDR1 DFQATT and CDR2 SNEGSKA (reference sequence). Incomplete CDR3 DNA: TGCAGGCCCCGGCGGGACAGGGAGGGGACTGAG. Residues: CRPRRDREGTE. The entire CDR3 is CRPRRDREGTEQFF.

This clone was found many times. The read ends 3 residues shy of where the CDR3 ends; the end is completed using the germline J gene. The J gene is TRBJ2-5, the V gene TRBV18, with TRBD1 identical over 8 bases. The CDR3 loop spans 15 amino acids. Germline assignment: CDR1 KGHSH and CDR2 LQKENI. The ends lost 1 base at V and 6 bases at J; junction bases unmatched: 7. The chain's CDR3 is CASSPQNRGRQTQYF. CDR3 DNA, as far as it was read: TGTGCCAGCTCACCACAGAACAGGGGGAGGCAGACC.

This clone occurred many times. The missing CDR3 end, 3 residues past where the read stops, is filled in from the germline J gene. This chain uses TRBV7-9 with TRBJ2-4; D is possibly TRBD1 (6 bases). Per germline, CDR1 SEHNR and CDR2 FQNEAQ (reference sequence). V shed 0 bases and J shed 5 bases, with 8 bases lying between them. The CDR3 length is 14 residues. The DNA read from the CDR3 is TGTGCCAGCAGCTTAGCAGGGGGACAAAACATT. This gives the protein CASSLAGGQNI. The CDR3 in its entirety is CASSLAGGQNIQYF. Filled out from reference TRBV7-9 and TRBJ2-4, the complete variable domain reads DTGVSQNPRHKITKRGQNVTFRCDPISEHNRLYWYRQTLGQGPEFLTYFQNEAQLEKSRLLSDRFSAERPKGSFSTLEIQRTEQGDSAMYLCASSLAGGQNIQYFGAGTRLSVL.

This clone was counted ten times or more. CDR3 region: CASSSTGARGNTIYF. The sequenced CDR3 bases are TGCGCCAGCAGCTCGACAGGGGCAAGAGGAAACACC. This rearrangement joins TRBV5-1 to TRBJ1-3; TRBD1 aligns across 8 bases. The read is 3 residues too short to cover the CDR3 end, so that end is filled in from the germline J gene. V shed 3 bases and J 4 bases; nucleotides not matched to a gene: 6. Germline V lookup: CDR1 SGHRS, CDR2 YFSETQ. This CDR3 comprises 15 residues.

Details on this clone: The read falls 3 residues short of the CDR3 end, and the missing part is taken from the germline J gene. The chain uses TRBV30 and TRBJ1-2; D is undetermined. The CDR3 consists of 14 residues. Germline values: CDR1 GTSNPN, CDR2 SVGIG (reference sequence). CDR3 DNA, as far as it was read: TGTGCCTGCCGCCGGCAGGTAAACAACAATGAC. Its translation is CACRRQVNNND. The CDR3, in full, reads CACRRQVNNNDYTF.

The covered CDR3 bases are TGTGCCTGGAGTGTAGGTGGGGCCCGGCATGAAAAG. As protein: CAWSVGGARHEK. The full CDR3 protein is CAWSVGGARHEKLFF. The V call is TRBV30, the J call TRBJ2-2, with a tentative D call TRBD1 (5 bases). With the read ending 3 residues before the CDR3 end, the germline J gene is used to fill in that end. CDR1 GTSNPN and CDR2 SVGIG come from the germline V gene (reference sequence). The CDR3 length is 15 residues. The full variable domain, completed using reference TRBV30 and TRBJ2-2, is SQTIHQWPATLVQPVGSPLSLECTVEGTSNPNLYWYRQAAGRGLQLLFYSVGIGQISSEVPQNLSASRPQDRQFILSSKKLLLSDSGFYLCAWSVGGARHEKLFFGEGSRLTVL.

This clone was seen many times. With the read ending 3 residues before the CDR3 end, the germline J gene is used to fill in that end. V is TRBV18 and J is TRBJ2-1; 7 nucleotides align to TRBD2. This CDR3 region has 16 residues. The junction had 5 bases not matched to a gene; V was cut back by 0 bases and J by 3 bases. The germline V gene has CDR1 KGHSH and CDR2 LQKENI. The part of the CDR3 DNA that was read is TGTGCCAGCTCACCACCGAACCGCGGGAGCTACAATGAG. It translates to CASSPPNRGSYNE. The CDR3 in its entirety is CASSPPNRGSYNEQFF.

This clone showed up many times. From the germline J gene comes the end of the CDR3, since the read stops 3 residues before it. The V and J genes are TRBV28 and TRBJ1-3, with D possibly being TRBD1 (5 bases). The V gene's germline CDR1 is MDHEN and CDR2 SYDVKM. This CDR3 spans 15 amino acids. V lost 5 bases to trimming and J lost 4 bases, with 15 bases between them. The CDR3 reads CASSPADEGGNTIYF. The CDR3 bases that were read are TGTGCCAGCAGTCCCGCGGATGAGGGGGGAAACACC. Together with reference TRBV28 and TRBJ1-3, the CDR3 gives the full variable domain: DVKVTQSSRYLVKRTGEKVFLECVQDMDHENMFWYRQDPGLGLRLIYFSYDVKMKEKGDIPEGYSVSREKKERFSLILESASTNQTSMYLCASSPADEGGNTIYFGEGSWLTVV.

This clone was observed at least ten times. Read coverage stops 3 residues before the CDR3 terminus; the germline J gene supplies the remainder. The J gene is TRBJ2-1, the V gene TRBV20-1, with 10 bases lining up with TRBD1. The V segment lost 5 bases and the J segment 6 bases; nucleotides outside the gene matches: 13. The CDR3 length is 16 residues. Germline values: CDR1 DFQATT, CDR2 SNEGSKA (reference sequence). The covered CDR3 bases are TGCAGTGCTCGGGTGCCACGGGACAGGGGTGGCAATGAG. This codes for CSARVPRDRGGNE. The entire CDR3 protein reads CSARVPRDRGGNEQFF.

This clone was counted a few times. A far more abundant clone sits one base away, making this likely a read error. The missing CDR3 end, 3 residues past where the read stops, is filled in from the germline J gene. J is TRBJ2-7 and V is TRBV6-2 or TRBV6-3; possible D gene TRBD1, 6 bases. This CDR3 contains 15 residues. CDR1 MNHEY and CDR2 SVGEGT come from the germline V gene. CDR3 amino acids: CVSSSGHLSTSEQYF. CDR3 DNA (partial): TGTGTCAGCAGTTCGGGACATCTTAGTACCTCCGAG.

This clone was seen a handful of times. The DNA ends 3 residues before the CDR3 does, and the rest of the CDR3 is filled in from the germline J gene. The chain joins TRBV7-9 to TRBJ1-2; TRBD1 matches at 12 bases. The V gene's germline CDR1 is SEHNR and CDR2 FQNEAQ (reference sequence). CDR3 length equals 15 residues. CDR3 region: CASSLGQGAGETYTF. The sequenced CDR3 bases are TGTGCCAGCAGCTTGGGACAGGGGGCGGGGGAGACC.

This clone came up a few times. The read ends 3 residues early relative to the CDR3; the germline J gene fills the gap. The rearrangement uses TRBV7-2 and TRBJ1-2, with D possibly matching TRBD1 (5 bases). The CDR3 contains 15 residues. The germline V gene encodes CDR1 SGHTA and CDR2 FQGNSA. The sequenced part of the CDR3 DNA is TGTGCCAGCAGCTTTCTTGGGACTAGCGGTGATACC. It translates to CASSFLGTSGDT. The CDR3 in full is CASSFLGTSGDTYTF.